Each of the 7 T cell receptor beta chains below was sequenced from the same sample in a study of blood T cell repertoires in COVID-19. Data came from immunoSEQ multiplex PCR; TCRdb stores just in-frame clones and leaves some out. This table has about 35,000 clones, around 82% appearing once. The material sequenced was peripheral blood. Every receptor here comes from a man in his fifties or sixties with acute or convalescent COVID-19.

This rearrangement joins TRBV28 to TRBJ1-5, with TRBD1 as a possible D gene (5 bases). The CDR3 covers 14 residues. The ends were cut back, 2 bases at V and 6 bases at J, with 11 bases in the middle. The germline gives CDR1 MDHEN, CDR2 SYDVKM. The CDR3 coding sequence is TGTGCCAGCAGTTTACCAGGGTTCAGTCAGCCCCAGCATTTT. It translates to CASSLPGFSQPQHF.

V gene TRBV6-5 combines with J gene TRBJ2-7; 10 bases agree with TRBD1. CDR1 is MNHEY and CDR2 is SVGAGI in the germline V gene. This CDR3 region has 15 residues. V was pared by 0 bases and J by 3 bases, with 2 bases of the junction left unmatched. In DNA form, the CDR3 reads TGTGCCAGCAGTTACTCCTGGACAGGGGGCTACGAGCAGTACTTC. Translated, it gives CASSYSWTGGYEQYF.

The chain has TRBV6-5 and TRBJ1-5; D gene ambiguous. Germline CDR1 reads MNHEY; CDR2 reads SVGAGI. Trimming cost V 2 bases and J 9 bases, with 8 bases left between them. This CDR3 has 12 amino acids. This chain's CDR3 is CASSYIGGPQHF. CDR3 coding DNA: TGTGCCAGCAGTTACATAGGAGGGCCCCAGCATTTT.

This chain joins TRBV6-5 and TRBJ2-7; TRBD2 aligns across 12 bases. J lost 6 bases, V lost 5 bases, and 5 bases had no gene match. Germline V lookup: CDR1 MNHEY, CDR2 SVGAGI. This CDR3 contains 14 residues. DNA for the CDR3: TGTGCCAGCAGTCTAGCGGGAGGGCATGTCGAGCAGTACTTC. This sequence encodes CASSLAGGHVEQYF.

This chain uses TRBV3-1 (or the pseudogene TRBV3-2) with TRBJ2-4; TRBD1 agrees at 10 bases. The J segment lost 6 bases and the V segment lost 5 bases, leaving 7 bases of the junction unmatched. This CDR3 is 15 amino acids long. Germline CDR1 LGHDT, CDR2 YNNKEL (reference sequence). The CDR3, as DNA: TGTGCCAGCAGCGGTGCGGGACAGGGGCCAAACATTCAGTACTTC. Translation: CASSGAGQGPNIQYF.

This clone was picked up a small number of times. V usage is TRBV18 and J usage is TRBJ1-5, with TRBD1 identical over 7 bases. V dropped 6 bases and J dropped 5; count of bases not matched to a gene: 10. Germline lookup yields CDR1 KGHSH and CDR2 LQKENI. CDR3 length: 15 amino acids. This chain's CDR3 is CASSQGEQGHQPQHF. DNA for the CDR3: TGTGCCAGCTCCCAGGGAGAACAGGGGCATCAGCCCCAGCATTTT.

This chain joins TRBV2 and TRBJ2-2, with D perhaps TRBD1 (6 bases). The V end lost 8 bases, the J end lost 4 bases, and 11 bases lay between the germline ends. The germline CDR1 and CDR2 sequences are SNHLY and FYNNEI. This CDR3 comprises 13 residues. The CDR3 reads CASGGQGTGELFF. The CDR3 bases are TGTGCCAGCGGGGGCCAAGGCACCGGGGAGCTGTTTTTT.